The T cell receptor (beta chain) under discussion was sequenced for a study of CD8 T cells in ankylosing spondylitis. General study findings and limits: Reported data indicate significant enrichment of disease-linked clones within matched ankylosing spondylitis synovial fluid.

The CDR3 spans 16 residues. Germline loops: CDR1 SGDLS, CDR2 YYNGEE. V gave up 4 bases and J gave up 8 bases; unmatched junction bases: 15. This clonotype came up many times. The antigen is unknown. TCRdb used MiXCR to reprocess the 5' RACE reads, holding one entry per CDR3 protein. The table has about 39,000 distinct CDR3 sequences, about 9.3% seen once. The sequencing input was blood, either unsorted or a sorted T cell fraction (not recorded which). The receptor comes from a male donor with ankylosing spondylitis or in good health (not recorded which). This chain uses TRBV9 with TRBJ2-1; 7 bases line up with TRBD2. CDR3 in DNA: TGTGCCAGCAGCCCCTTCGGGGGGAGGAACGGCGATGAGCAGTTCTTC. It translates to CASSPFGGRNGDEQFF.